The present T cell receptor beta chain was sequenced within a study of T cells in Graves' hyperthyroidism and ophthalmopathy (dated by TCRdb to the late 2010s). Looking at the study overall: Peripheral blood samples were taken at the time of initial diagnosis, prior to any treatment. To identify TCR V-J signatures that set the groups apart, the researchers used a discovery cohort of more than 95 patients, made up of 43 with Graves' ophthalmopathy and about 59 with stable Graves' hyperthyroidism. Whether ophthalmopathy could be predicted prospectively was tested in an independent validation cohort made up of 18 to 20 hyperthyroidism patients plus 17 patients who later progressed to ophthalmopathy. The 100 discovery patients were randomly divided into training and test sets at a 7:3 ratio. In addition, the study compared T-cell repertoires in thyroid tissue and in blood from several Graves' hyperthyroidism patients. Once sampling was done, hyperthyroidism patients were given methimazole at a starting dose of 30 mg daily, whereas ophthalmopathy patients were given high-dose intravenous methylprednisolone. According to the paper, TCR Vbeta CDR3 sequencing was carried out on over 130 peripheral blood samples, which came from 40 to 45 ophthalmopathy, around 74 hyperthyroidism and some 17 progressor patients. Beyond this particular receptor, the publication reports: Sample size was not statistically predetermined, and blinding of investigators to group allocation was not performed. In validation, progression to ophthalmopathy was predicted by the model with roughly 71% sensitivity and under 85% specificity, a median of approximately 7.1 months before onset. Most expanded thyroid clonotypes (frequency above 0.001) were also detected in blood, a finding suggesting that blood repertoires may reflect thyroid immune responses. In cross-validation, a model built on a 13 V-J signature told ophthalmopathy apart from stable hyperthyroidism with approximately 90% sensitivity and about 81% specificity, and in testing the same model reached 80%/75%.

The germline V gene supplies CDR1 SGHDN and CDR2 FVKESK. Reading from cysteine to phenylalanine, the CDR3 counts 15 amino acids. Only the CDR3 part of the read is kept: 45 bases, read in frame from the first base. Germline trimming: 3 bases from V, 6 bases from J; junction bases outside gene matches: 11. Ophthalmopathy patients had moderately to severely active disease, with a Clinical Activity Score of 3 or more, a NOSPECS grade of 4 or more, and a disease duration of less than 3 months. Any patient with an uncontrolled infection, another autoimmune disease, pregnancy or lactation was excluded. Clinical symptoms, serum thyroxine and TRAb, thyroid ultrasound, and orbital computed tomography formed the basis for the diagnoses. PBMCs were isolated from 7.5 to 10 ml of fresh peripheral blood by Ficoll-Paque density gradient centrifugation. Trizol reagent was used to extract total RNA, and RNA quality was then checked on an Agilent 2100 Bioanalyzer.

This clonotype has at least ten counts. This clone's antigen is unknown. The record has no base qualities; no much larger clone is one base away. The TCR beta CDR3 regions were amplified from RNA transcripts. The first round of RT-PCR for the TCR CDR3 was performed with the HTBI primer set and the Qiagen OneStep RT-PCR kit. Libraries were constructed in a second round of multiplex PCR, after which size selection and purification were carried out. Libraries were sequenced paired-end with 100 bp reads on an Illumina HiSeq2000. The authors' analysis ran thus. SOAPnuke was used to process the raw data, with reads discarded if the reads contained adapters or uncalled bases, had a mean Phred below 15, or lacked an exact constant-primer or identifier match. COPE v1.2.5 was used to merge high-quality paired reads, and clonotypes were defined as unique nucleotide sequences. MiTCR v1.1 was used to align the clonotypes against IMGT TRBV, TRBD and TRBJ reference segments. The analysis included only V-J combinations with a frequency above 0.0001, which together covered 98% to 99.2% of the repertoires. The TCS score was defined as the ratio of F50 (clonal expansion) to E x V (chaos), calculated using BLOSUM62-based TCRdist between CDR3 peptides within each V-J. Welch's t-statistics and random forest reduced roughly 500 V-J features to 13, which were used in a naive Bayes classifier (R e1071). Using fastp trimming at Q25 and MiXCR clonotype assembly, TCRdb reanalyzed the public sequencing data and kept in-frame beta chains. Each entry is one CDR3 protein sequence, shown with its most common DNA and genes. The V and J calls come from TCRdb's annotation, not from the publication. Within this sample are 250,000 to 300,000 distinct CDR3 sequences, with approximately 19% of them counted one time only. The ten largest account for 39% of the sample.

This TCR was recovered from a man aged 50 to 59 with Graves' ophthalmopathy. Sequenced: blood. The V gene is TRBV14 and the J gene is TRBJ2-7; 7 central nucleotides agree with TRBD1. The CDR3 region has the sequence CASSHRQGRSSEQYF. At the DNA level, the sequence is TGTGCCAGCAGCCACCGACAGGGCAGATCGTCCGAGCAGTACTTC.